This is a list of T cell receptor beta chains from one sample in a study. TCRdb recomputed calls from the RT-PCR reads with MiXCR, one row per CDR3 protein. The table lists about 700,000 distinct CDR3 sequences, 14% of them singletons. Sequencing was performed on memory CD4+ T cells from blood. Receptors were obtained from a female donor in good health, serving as a healthy control. Each CDR3 is given with its conserved first and last residue. The D gene is left open where the match is weak. Not every row has a clone size; where given, it reads once, few, many or a size class.

D	J	size	V	DNA	CDR3
NA	TRBJ1-6	few	TRBV20-1	TGCAGTGCTAGACCACCTGGCGGAGATAATTCACCCCTCCACTTT	CSARPPGGDNSPLHF
TRBD2	TRBJ2-7	few	TRBV30	TGTGCCTGGATACCCCCCCCGAGTGGCATAGGCGGGAGAGGGTACGAGCAGTACTTC	CAWIPPPSGIGGRGYEQYF
NA	TRBJ2-4	few	TRBV6-2/TRBV6-3	TGTGCCGGCAAAGGGGACGGGGAAAACATTCAGTACTTC	CAGKGDGENIQYF
NA	TRBJ1-2	few	TRBV28	TGTGCCAGCAGAGAGAGGAACGCTGGCTACACCTTC	CASRERNAGYTF
TRBD1	TRBJ2-2	NA	TRBV6-2/TRBV6-3	TGTGCCAGCAGTTACCAGGGACAGCCGAACACCGGGGAGCTGTTTTTT	CASSYQGQPNTGELFF
NA	TRBJ2-7	many	TRBV20-1	TGCAGTGCTGGAAAACTAGCTATAAGCTCCTACGAGCAGTACTTC	CSAGKLAISSYEQYF
NA	TRBJ1-5	few	TRBV7-2	TGTGCCAGCAGCTTAGTGGCGACAGGTTATAGCAATCAGCCCCAGCATTTT	CASSLVATGYSNQPQHF
NA	TRBJ1-1	NA	TRBV13	TGTGCCAGCAGCTTAGGCAGGGGCGAACTTGAAGCTTTCTTT	CASSLGRGELEAFF
NA	TRBJ2-5	many	TRBV29-1	TGCAGCGTTGGGGTGTTCGGAGAGACCCAGTACTTC	CSVGVFGETQYF
NA	TRBJ2-1	few	TRBV29-1	TGCAGCGTTGATGGCTTCGGCAATGAGCAGTTCTTC	CSVDGFGNEQFF
NA	TRBJ2-7	few	TRBV7-2	TGTGCCAGCAGCTTAGGGCAGGACGTAACCTACGAGCAGTACTTC	CASSLGQDVTYEQYF
NA	TRBJ2-3	many	TRBV3-1	TGTGCCAGCAGCCGGGGTCTAGGGAACACAGATACGCAGTATTTT	CASSRGLGNTDTQYF
NA	TRBJ1-5	few	TRBV20-1	TGCAGTGCTAGAGATCCCCGACTGGGCAATCAGCCCCAGCATTTT	CSARDPRLGNQPQHF
NA	TRBJ1-2	few	TRBV5-5	TGTGCCAGCAGCTTGGGACGGCTGTTCTATGGCTACACCTTC	CASSLGRLFYGYTF
TRBD1	TRBJ2-7	many	TRBV7-2	TGTGCCAGCAGCTTGAGGACAGGAGGAGACGGGCAGACCTACGAGCAGTACTTC	CASSLRTGGDGQTYEQYF
NA	TRBJ2-2	few	TRBV7-3	TGTGCCAGCAGCTTGGCCCCTGGAAGGACCGGGGAGCTGTTTTTT	CASSLAPGRTGELFF
NA	TRBJ1-2	NA	TRBV3-1	TGTGCCAGCAGCCAAGGAACAGGGTCCAACCCTTATGGCTACACCTTC	CASSQGTGSNPYGYTF
NA	TRBJ1-2	NA	TRBV6-2/TRBV6-3	TGTGCCAGCAGTTACCAGGGACGATCCTATGGCTACACCTTC	CASSYQGRSYGYTF
TRBD2	TRBJ2-5	few	TRBV5-5	TGTGCCAGCAGCCTGAGAGGTGGGGGGGGAGAGACCCAGTACTTC	CASSLRGGGGETQYF
NA	TRBJ1-1	NA	TRBV20-1	TGCAGTGCCGGGAGGGGAACTGAAGCTTTCTTT	CSAGRGTEAFF